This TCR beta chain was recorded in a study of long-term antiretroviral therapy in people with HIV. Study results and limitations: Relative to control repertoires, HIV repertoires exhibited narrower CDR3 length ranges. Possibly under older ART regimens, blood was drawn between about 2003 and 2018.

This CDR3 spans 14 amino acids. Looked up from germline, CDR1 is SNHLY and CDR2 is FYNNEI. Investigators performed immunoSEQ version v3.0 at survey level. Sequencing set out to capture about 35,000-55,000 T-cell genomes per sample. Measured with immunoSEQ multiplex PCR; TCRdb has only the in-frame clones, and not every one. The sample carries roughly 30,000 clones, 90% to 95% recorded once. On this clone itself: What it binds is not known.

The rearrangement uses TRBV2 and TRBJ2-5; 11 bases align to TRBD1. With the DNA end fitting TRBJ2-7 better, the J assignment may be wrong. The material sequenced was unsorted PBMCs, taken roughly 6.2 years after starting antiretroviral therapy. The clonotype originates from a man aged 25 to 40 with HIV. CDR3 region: CASRGTGGTYEQYF. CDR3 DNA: TGTGCCAGCAGGGGGACAGGGGGTACCTACGAGCAGTACTTC.